These 25 T cell receptor beta chains came from one sample sequenced in a study of human T cells and chemical hapten exposure. Time point given: patch test 2, 6 weeks after DPC sensitization. The treatment is: therapeutic diphenylcyclopropenone sensitization with weekly scalp DPC. MiXCR was run by TCRdb on the RACE reads, yielding one entry per CDR3 protein. The sample lists tens of thousands of distinct CDR3 sequences, approximately 9% occurring once. This specimen was whole blood, taken in connection with sensitization to the hapten diphenylcyclopropenone (DPC). These receptors all stem from a woman in her forties or fifties with alopecia areata. Some clones in this sample may be carry-over from other donors' samples.

Turning to this clonotype: One junction end does not reproduce the germline sequence, and a read error may be involved. The J gene is TRBJ2-3, the V gene TRBV20-1; possible D gene TRBD2, 5 bases. CDR3 length equals 15 residues. Germline V gene sequence: CDR1 DFQATT, CDR2 SNEGSKA (reference sequence). CDR3 nucleotides: TGCAGTACTAGAATCGAGCTGGGGAGCACAGATACGCAGTATTTT. Residues: CSTRIELGSTDTQYF.

This clonotype turned up a few times. This rearrangement joins TRBV6-1 to TRBJ1-6; D gene unclear. The V gene lost 2 bases and the J gene lost 0 bases, with 14 bases spanning the gap. The germline gives CDR1 MNHNS, CDR2 SASEGT. CDR3 length equals 18 residues. The CDR3 DNA reads TGTGCCAGCAGTGAAACGACGGCTTATAGCTCCTATAATTCACCCCTCCACTTT. Translation: CASSETTAYSSYNSPLHF.

This clonotype was seen ten or more times. The rearrangement uses TRBV11-2 and TRBJ1-1, with TRBD1 identical over 9 bases. This CDR3 spans 15 amino acids. V gave up 4 bases and J gave up 0 bases; unmatched junction bases: 3. The germline V gene encodes CDR1 SGHAT and CDR2 FQNNGV. In DNA form, the CDR3 reads TGTGCCAGCAGCTGGGGGGACAGGGTGAACACTGAAGCTTTCTTT. It specifies CASSWGDRVNTEAFF.

In its sample, this clonotype was seen many times. V usage is TRBV6-2 or TRBV6-3 and J usage is TRBJ1-5, with 11 bases fitting TRBD1. V lost 5 bases and J lost 6; bases outside the gene matches: 6. This CDR3 is 15 amino acids long. In germline, CDR1 is MNHEY, CDR2 SVGEGT. In DNA form, the CDR3 reads TGTGCCAGCAGTGAGGGCGGGACAGGGGGTCAGCCCCAGCATTTT. Translation gives CASSEGGTGGQPQHF.

This clonotype was counted between two and nine times. This chain connects TRBV7-9 to TRBJ1-6, with D possibly being TRBD1 (5 bases). CDR1 and CDR2 from the germline V gene are SEHNR and FQNEAQ (reference sequence). The CDR3 has 12 amino acids. Trimming took 5 bases from V and 9 from J, leaving 8 bases between them. The CDR3 DNA is TGTGCCAGCAGCCCCGACAGTTCACCCCTCCACTTT. Its protein product is CASSPDSSPLHF.

The sample holds a few counts of this clonotype. The CDR3 region is CASSTSGTYNEQFF. DNA for the CDR3: TGTGCCAGCAGTACTAGCGGGACCTACAATGAGCAGTTCTTC. J is TRBJ2-1 and V is TRBV12-3 or TRBV12-4, with 10 bases lining up with TRBD2. Trimming removed 5 bases from V and 2 bases from J; junction bases left unmatched: 0. This CDR3 is 14 amino acids long.

The chain uses TRBV20-1 and TRBJ2-3, with 9 bases aligning to TRBD2. The CDR3 runs to 14 residues. The V and J ends lost 1 base and 8 bases, in that order; junction bases with no gene match: 7. Germline loops: CDR1 DFQATT, CDR2 SNEGSKA (reference sequence). CDR3 in amino acids: CSARGAGGPVTQYF. The CDR3 DNA reads TGCAGTGCTAGAGGAGCGGGGGGCCCGGTTACGCAGTATTTT.

This clonotype occurred a few times. The V and J genes are TRBV6-1 and TRBJ1-6; unclear D gene. Per the germline V gene, CDR1 is MNHNS and CDR2 is SASEGT. Trimming left V 6 bases short and J 7 bases short, with 13 bases between. The CDR3 is 14 amino acids. For the CDR3, the DNA is TGTGCCAGCAGCCCGAAGGGAGCGAATTCACCCCTCCACTTT. This gives the protein CASSPKGANSPLHF.

This clonotype was picked up many times. This rearrangement joins TRBV28 to TRBJ1-2, with D maybe TRBD1 (6 bases). The CDR3 spans 18 residues. The V gene's germline CDR1 is MDHEN and CDR2 SYDVKM. The V and J ends lost 2 bases and 3 bases respectively, with 22 bases between them. The CDR3 region is CASSLGGGLAGVDYGYTF. The CDR3 region has the DNA TGTGCCAGCAGTTTAGGGGGTGGTTTGGCAGGGGTGGACTATGGCTACACCTTC.

The gene calls are TRBV12-3 or TRBV12-4 and TRBJ2-2; 9 bases are shared with TRBD2. CDR3 size: 15 residues. V gave up 1 base and J gave up 6 bases; unmatched junction bases: 3. CDR3: CASSLGGRAAGELFF. For the CDR3, the DNA is TGTGCCAGCAGTTTAGGCGGGAGGGCCGCCGGGGAGCTGTTTTTT.

This clonotype has only a few counts. The chain joins TRBV4-1 to TRBJ1-1, with D possibly TRBD1 on 6 matching bases. Germline V gene lookup returns CDR1 MGHRA and CDR2 YSYEKL. Trimming left V 1 base short and J 1 base short, with 10 bases between. The CDR3 extends over 15 amino acids. CDR3 DNA: TGCGCCAGCAGCCAAGGGCCGGGGGCGAACACTGAAGCTTTCTTT. Its translation is CASSQGPGANTEAFF.

This clonotype has only a few counts. The chain uses TRBV6-5 and TRBJ2-1; tentatively, D is TRBD1 (6 bases). The CDR3 totals 14 residues. Trimming removed 5 bases at V and 3 bases at J, with 11 bases between. Germline loops: CDR1 MNHEY, CDR2 SVGAGI. The chain's CDR3 is CASSPWDNYNEQFF. The CDR3 DNA reads as TGTGCCAGCAGTCCCTGGGACAACTACAATGAGCAGTTCTTC.

With regard to this clonotype: Mismatch with germline at one junction end may stem from a read error. The rearrangement links TRBV6-2 or TRBV6-3 to TRBJ1-1; 7 bases align to TRBD1. The CDR3 spans 16 residues. The V gene's germline CDR1 is MNHEY and CDR2 SVGEGT. CDR3 region: CASSYEGGGVSTESFF. The CDR3 DNA sequence: TGTGCCAGCAGTTACGAGGGAGGGGGCGTCTCTACTGAATCTTTCTTT.

This clonotype was counted many times. V gene TRBV28 combines with J gene TRBJ1-2; 8 positions match TRBD1. With V trimmed by 6 bases and J by 4 bases, 7 bases remained unmatched. Germline CDR1 MDHEN, CDR2 SYDVKM. This CDR3 spans 14 amino acids. CDR3 DNA: TGTGCCAGCAGCCTAACAGGGGGGAGCTATGGCTACACCTTC. Translation gives CASSLTGGSYGYTF.

This clonotype was picked up many times. V usage is TRBV11-2 and J usage is TRBJ2-7; no firm D call. There are 12 residues in the CDR3. The V end lost 0 bases, the J end lost 4 bases, and 4 bases lay between the germline ends. CDR1 and CDR2 (germline): SGHAT, FQNNGV. Written as DNA, the CDR3 is TGTGCCAGCAGCTTAGAACATTACGAGCAGTACTTC. Its protein product is CASSLEHYEQYF.

This clonotype was detected only a few times. The chain links TRBV7-6 to TRBJ2-7; 11 nucleotides match TRBD2. The CDR3 runs to 16 residues. Germline-derived CDR1 and CDR2 are SGHVS and FNYEAQ. V dropped 5 bases and J dropped 2; count of bases not matched to a gene: 8. In DNA, the CDR3 is TGTGCCAGCAGCCCCTCAACTAGCGGGGGAACCTACGAGCAGTACTTC. Translated: CASSPSTSGGTYEQYF. The full variable domain, in which reference TRBV7-6 and TRBJ2-7 provide the parts outside the CDR3, is GAGVSQSPRYKVTKRGQDVALRCDPISGHVSLYWYRQALGQGPEFLTYFNYEAQQDKSGLPNDRFSAERPEGSISTLTIQRTEQRDSAMYRCASSPSTSGGTYEQYFGPGTRLTVT.

In its sample, this clonotype was seen a few times. CDR3 in amino acids: CASSQEGTSYGYTF. The CDR3 region has the DNA TGTGCCAGCAGCCAAGAGGGAACAAGCTATGGCTACACCTTC. The rearrangement links TRBV4-2 to TRBJ1-2; no reliable D call. This CDR3 comprises 14 residues. Germline CDR1 and CDR2: LGHNA and YNFKEQ. V lost 0 bases and J lost 4, with 9 bases in between.

The V call is TRBV19, the J call TRBJ1-2, with D uncertain. Germline V gene lookup returns CDR1 LNHDA and CDR2 SQIVND (reference sequence). The V end was cut by 5 bases, the J end by 4 bases, with 14 bases between. CDR3 length equals 14 residues. The chain's CDR3 is CASSLTTVSYGYTF. In DNA, the CDR3 is TGTGCCAGTAGTCTCACAACAGTAAGCTATGGCTACACCTTC.

Ten or more counts support this clonotype. This chain links TRBV12-3 or TRBV12-4 with TRBJ2-3, with a possible D match to TRBD1 (5 bases). The CDR3 is 15 residues long. Trimming shortened V by 7 bases and J by 4 bases, and 18 bases separated the two germline ends. The CDR3 loop reads CASNKGILRPDTQYF. Here the CDR3 DNA reads TGTGCCAGCAACAAGGGGATTCTCAGACCAGATACGCAGTATTTT.

The chain couples TRBV2 to TRBJ1-6; no firm D call. With 3 bases removed from V and 17 bases from J, the gap between germline ends came to 8 bases. The germline CDR1 and CDR2 sequences are SNHLY and FYNNEI. This CDR3 is 10 amino acids long. The CDR3 is CASSDRGVHF. In DNA, the CDR3 is TGTGCCAGCAGTGATCGTGGGGTCCACTTT.

This clonotype showed up many times. V and J are TRBV4-1 and TRBJ2-2; tentative D call: TRBD2 (7 bases). The CDR3 covers 15 residues. Looked up from germline, CDR1 is MGHRA and CDR2 is YSYEKL. V gave up 4 bases and J gave up 7 bases, with 16 bases separating them. The CDR3 bases are TGCGCCAGCAGCCCCCGAAGGGGGGGCGGCGGGGAGCTGTTTTTT. Translated: CASSPRRGGGGELFF.

The chain carries TRBV20-1 and TRBJ1-3, with 8 bases aligning to TRBD1. V lost 5 bases to trimming and J lost 3 bases; unmatched junction nucleotides: 3. This CDR3 has 13 amino acids. Germline loops: CDR1 DFQATT, CDR2 SNEGSKA (reference sequence). CDR3 protein: CSAGQGSGNTIYF. The CDR3 DNA follows: TGCAGTGCTGGACAGGGCAGTGGAAACACCATATATTTT.

This clonotype has only a few counts. The V call is TRBV29-1, the J call TRBJ1-5; perhaps TRBD1 as D (6 bases). Germline CDR1 reads SQVTM; CDR2 reads ANQGSEA. V was trimmed by 4 bases and J by 7 bases, leaving 14 bases between them. The CDR3 totals 13 residues. CDR3: CSVVAGGGQPQHF. In DNA, the CDR3 is TGCAGCGTTGTGGCGGGGGGCGGACAGCCCCAGCATTTT.

The CDR3 region has the DNA TGTGCCAGCGGGTCCCGACAGGGGAGGCACAATGAGCAGTTCTTC. Translating gives CASGSRQGRHNEQFF. The V gene is TRBV12-3 or TRBV12-4, the J gene TRBJ2-1; 8 bases map to TRBD1. V lost 8 bases to trimming and J lost 5 bases; unmatched junction nucleotides: 11. The CDR3 runs 15 residues.

This clonotype came up a few times. The chain uses TRBV18 and TRBJ1-1; 10 nucleotides align to TRBD1. Germline V lookup: CDR1 KGHSH, CDR2 LQKENI. CDR3 size: 16 residues. The V and J ends lost 3 bases and 0 bases, in that order; junction bases with no gene match: 4. CDR3 sequence: CASSPGTGVMNTEAFF. CDR3 coding DNA: TGTGCCAGCTCACCCGGGACAGGGGTCATGAACACTGAAGCTTTCTTT.